This is a list of T cell receptor beta chains from one sample in a study of blood T cells in healthy people across ages. MiXCR, applied by TCRdb to the 5' RACE reads, yields one record per CDR3 protein. The sample gives under 800,000 distinct CDR3 sequences, about 40% of which show up once; roughly 20% is in the top ten. Sequenced input: blood. Receptors originate from a woman aged 55 to 70 in good health. The CDR3 runs from the conserved cysteine through the conserved F or W. Each record gives: D gene, clone size, V gene, J gene, CDR3 DNA, CDR3 protein. A D gene is named only where the DNA matches it firmly. Only some rows state a clone size, as once, few, many or a class for expanded clones.

d_gene: NA
abundance: few
v_gene: TRBV20-1
j_gene: TRBJ1-5
CDR3nt: TGCAGTGCTAGCATGGATAGCAATCAGCCCCAGCATTTT
CDR3aa: CSASMDSNQPQHF

d_gene: NA
abundance: NA
v_gene: TRBV5-6
j_gene: TRBJ1-1
CDR3nt: TGTGCCAGCAGCTTCCGGGCGGTCTATACTGAAGCTTTCTTT
CDR3aa: CASSFRAVYTEAFF

d_gene: TRBD2
abundance: few
v_gene: TRBV6-1
j_gene: TRBJ2-1
CDR3nt: TGTGCCACCTCTAGCGGGGACCGGCACTACAATGAGCAGTTCTTC
CDR3aa: CATSSGDRHYNEQFF

d_gene: TRBD1
abundance: NA
v_gene: TRBV3-1
j_gene: TRBJ2-5
CDR3nt: TGTGCCAGCAGCCAAGGGTGGACAGGGCTGGAGACCCAGTACTTC
CDR3aa: CASSQGWTGLETQYF

d_gene: TRBD2
abundance: NA
v_gene: TRBV6-1
j_gene: TRBJ2-1
CDR3nt: TGTGCCAGCAGTGAGACTAGCACTTCCTACAATGAGCAGTTCTTC
CDR3aa: CASSETSTSYNEQFF

d_gene: NA
abundance: NA
v_gene: TRBV3-1
j_gene: TRBJ2-5
CDR3nt: TGTGCCAGCAGCCAATCAGGGCAAGAGACCCAGTACTTC
CDR3aa: CASSQSGQETQYF

d_gene: TRBD1
abundance: few
v_gene: TRBV20-1
j_gene: TRBJ1-4
CDR3nt: TGCAGTGCTAGGGGGACAGGGAGGGGAAAACTGTTTTTT
CDR3aa: CSARGTGRGKLFF

d_gene: NA
abundance: NA
v_gene: TRBV7-2
j_gene: TRBJ2-1
CDR3nt: TGTGCCAGCAGCCCTCCGGGACTGGTTTACAATGAGCAGTTCTTC
CDR3aa: CASSPPGLVYNEQFF

d_gene: NA
abundance: NA
v_gene: TRBV12-3/TRBV12-4
j_gene: TRBJ2-5
CDR3nt: TGTGCCAGCAGACTACCCACCCAGGAGACCCAGTACTTC
CDR3aa: CASRLPTQETQYF

d_gene: NA
abundance: NA
v_gene: TRBV7-9
j_gene: TRBJ2-1
CDR3nt: TGTGCCAGCAGCTTTAGTCGGAATGAGCAGTTCTTC
CDR3aa: CASSFSRNEQFF

d_gene: NA
abundance: NA
v_gene: TRBV20-1
j_gene: TRBJ2-5
CDR3nt: TGCGGTGCCACCGACGAATACAATGAGCAGTACTTC
CDR3aa: CGATDEYNEQYF

d_gene: NA
abundance: NA
v_gene: TRBV7-2
j_gene: TRBJ2-3
CDR3nt: TGTGCCAGCAGCTTAGGCCGTTTTGGGGATACGCAGTATTTT
CDR3aa: CASSLGRFGDTQYF

d_gene: NA
abundance: many
v_gene: TRBV28
j_gene: TRBJ2-4
CDR3nt: TGTGCCAGCACGGGGCAGGCCAAAAACATTCAGTACTTC
CDR3aa: CASTGQAKNIQYF

d_gene: NA
abundance: NA
v_gene: TRBV4-3
j_gene: TRBJ2-2
CDR3nt: TGCGCCAGCAGCCAAGACAAATTGGCCACCGGGGAGCTGTTTTTT
CDR3aa: CASSQDKLATGELFF

d_gene: TRBD2
abundance: NA
v_gene: TRBV12-3/TRBV12-4
j_gene: TRBJ2-1
CDR3nt: TGTGCCAGCAGTTTGGGACTAGCGGTCGACAATGAGCAGTTCTTC
CDR3aa: CASSLGLAVDNEQFF

d_gene: TRBD1
abundance: few
v_gene: TRBV5-6
j_gene: TRBJ2-7
CDR3nt: TGTGCCAGCAGCCCTATGGGGACAGGAGGCTACGAGCAGTACTTC
CDR3aa: CASSPMGTGGYEQYF

d_gene: TRBD1
abundance: NA
v_gene: TRBV7-2
j_gene: TRBJ2-1
CDR3nt: TGTGCCAGCAGCCGGGGGACAGGGAGCAATGAGCAGTTCTTC
CDR3aa: CASSRGTGSNEQFF

d_gene: NA
abundance: many
v_gene: TRBV12-3/TRBV12-4
j_gene: TRBJ2-1
CDR3nt: TGTGCCAGCAGTTTAGCTGGGGGGTCCATTCGAAATGAGCAGTTCTTC
CDR3aa: CASSLAGGSIRNEQFF

d_gene: NA
abundance: NA
v_gene: TRBV15
j_gene: TRBJ1-1
CDR3nt: TGTGCCACCAGGTCCCCGACTGAAGCTTTCTTT
CDR3aa: CATRSPTEAFF

d_gene: NA
abundance: NA
v_gene: TRBV20-1
j_gene: TRBJ2-7
CDR3nt: TGCAGTGCTAGAGAAAGCGGAATCTCCTACGAGCAGTACTTC
CDR3aa: CSARESGISYEQYF

d_gene: NA
abundance: once
v_gene: TRBV6-5
j_gene: TRBJ1-6
CDR3nt: TGTGCCAGCAGTTACTCGGGCGATGGTTCACCCCTCCACTTT
CDR3aa: CASSYSGDGSPLHF

d_gene: NA
abundance: NA
v_gene: TRBV29-1
j_gene: TRBJ2-5
CDR3nt: TGCAGCGTTGTATTGCGGGACAGCTTGTACCAAGAGACCCAGTACTTC
CDR3aa: CSVVLRDSLYQETQYF

d_gene: NA
abundance: many
v_gene: TRBV21-1
j_gene: TRBJ2-5
CDR3nt: TGTGCCAGCAGCAAAAGGGGGACCCAGTACTTC
CDR3aa: CASSKRGTQYF

d_gene: TRBD1
abundance: NA
v_gene: TRBV12-3/TRBV12-4
j_gene: TRBJ1-1
CDR3nt: TGTGCCAGCACCCTACCGGGACAGGGAGCCACTGAAGCTTTCTTT
CDR3aa: CASTLPGQGATEAFF

d_gene: NA
abundance: NA
v_gene: TRBV28
j_gene: TRBJ1-5
CDR3nt: TGTGCCAGCAGTGCCCTTCTCCGGGAAAGGGGCCGGGTAGATCAGCCCCAGCATTTT
CDR3aa: CASSALLRERGRVDQPQHF

d_gene: TRBD2
abundance: many
v_gene: TRBV29-1
j_gene: TRBJ2-3
CDR3nt: TGCAGCGCGACTAGCGGGATTTTGGGCACAGATACGCAGTATTTT
CDR3aa: CSATSGILGTDTQYF

d_gene: NA
abundance: NA
v_gene: TRBV2
j_gene: TRBJ1-1
CDR3nt: TGTGCCAGTATTAGGGGGTCGGCGAACACTGAAGCTTTCTTT
CDR3aa: CASIRGSANTEAFF

d_gene: TRBD2
abundance: NA
v_gene: TRBV19
j_gene: TRBJ2-3
CDR3nt: TGTGCCAGTAGTATTGAAAGCGGGAGAGGTACAGATACGCAGTATTTT
CDR3aa: CASSIESGRGTDTQYF

d_gene: TRBD2
abundance: once
v_gene: TRBV6-5
j_gene: TRBJ2-3
CDR3nt: TGTGCCAGCGCCGGGAGGGTCGGCACAGATACGCAGTATTTT
CDR3aa: CASAGRVGTDTQYF

d_gene: NA
abundance: few
v_gene: TRBV24-1
j_gene: TRBJ1-1
CDR3nt: TGTGCCACCAGTGGACAGTTCACTGAAGCTTTCTTT
CDR3aa: CATSGQFTEAFF

d_gene: NA
abundance: NA
v_gene: TRBV7-6
j_gene: TRBJ2-3
CDR3nt: TGTGCCAGCAGCTTAGCCGGACAGAGCACAGATACGCAGTATTTT
CDR3aa: CASSLAGQSTDTQYF

d_gene: TRBD2
abundance: NA
v_gene: TRBV29-1
j_gene: TRBJ2-1
CDR3nt: TGCAGCGTTGAAGTTTGGGGCGGGGGGGCTTCCTACAATGAGCAGTTCTTC
CDR3aa: CSVEVWGGGASYNEQFF